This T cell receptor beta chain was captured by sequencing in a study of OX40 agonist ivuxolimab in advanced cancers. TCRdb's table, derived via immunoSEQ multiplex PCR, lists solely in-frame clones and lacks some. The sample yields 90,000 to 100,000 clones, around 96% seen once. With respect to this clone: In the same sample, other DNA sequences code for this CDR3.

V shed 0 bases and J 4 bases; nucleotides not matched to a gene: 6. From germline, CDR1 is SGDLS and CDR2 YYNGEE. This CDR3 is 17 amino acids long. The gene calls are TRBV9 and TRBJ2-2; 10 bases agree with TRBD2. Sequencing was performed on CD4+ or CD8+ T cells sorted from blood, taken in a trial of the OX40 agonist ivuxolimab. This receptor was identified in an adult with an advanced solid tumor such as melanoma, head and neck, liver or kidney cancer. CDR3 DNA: TGTGCCAGCAGCGTAGGGGGAGCGGGGGGGCTCACCGGGGAGCTGTTTTTT. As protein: CASSVGGAGGLTGELFF.